One T cell receptor (beta chain) is described in this entry. Its antigen is unidentified. This entry belongs to a study of cytomegalovirus exposure and HLA in healthy donors. General observations from the study: Upon later analysis, TCR association rates were observed to vary by HLA locus, being highest for DRB1 and lowest for HLA-C.

The study ran its PCR with 60 Vbeta and 13 Jbeta primers. The method was immunoSEQ multiplex PCR; TCRdb's version includes in-frame clones alone and lacks a portion of them. The table has about 100,000 clones, 79% seen once. Germline V gene data show CDR1 as LGHNA and CDR2 as YSLEER. The V segment lost 3 bases and the J segment 9 bases; nucleotides outside the gene matches: 13. The CDR3 is 17 residues long. The chain employs TRBV4-3 and TRBJ2-1; 11 bases agree with TRBD2. The origin of this receptor is a female donor in good health and CMV-seropositive. The sample was PBMCs. The CDR3 spells CASSQGQLAGEVGEQFF. CDR3 nucleotides: TGCGCCAGCAGCCAGGGCCAACTAGCGGGGGAAGTAGGTGAGCAGTTCTTC.